Given below is one T cell receptor (beta chain) in context. Its matching antigen is unknown. These data originate in a study of a mutant IDH1 vaccine in newly diagnosed glioma. Study in general: Patients previously underwent radiotherapy, temozolomide, or both, and most underwent both.

Documented time point: baseline, week 1 (first vaccination visit). Treatment described: pre-vaccination baseline after standard-of-care therapy. Tumors from donors were new WHO grade 3 or 4 IDH1-mutant astrocytomas with ATRX loss. Clones were sequenced by immunoSEQ multiplex PCR, and TCRdb holds only the in-frame ones, with some missing. The sample yields just under 95,000 clones, roughly 78% seen once. Study-wide findings and caveats: A vaccine-induced immune response developed in 93.3% of the patients. Shifts in the top peripheral T cell clonotypes seemed unrelated to pseudoprogression.

V lost 1 base and J lost 4, with 7 bases in between. This CDR3 region has 13 residues. Germline CDR1 WNHNN, CDR2 SYGVQD (reference sequence). This sequence originates from a man aged 35-49 years with glioma. The sequences come from PBMCs, collected from a glioma patient treated with radiotherapy, temozolomide or both. The rearrangement uses TRBV10-1 and TRBJ1-2; D is ambiguous. DNA for the CDR3: TGCGCCAGCAGTGAGTTACGGACCTATGGCTACACCTTC. Amino acid sequence: CASSELRTYGYTF.